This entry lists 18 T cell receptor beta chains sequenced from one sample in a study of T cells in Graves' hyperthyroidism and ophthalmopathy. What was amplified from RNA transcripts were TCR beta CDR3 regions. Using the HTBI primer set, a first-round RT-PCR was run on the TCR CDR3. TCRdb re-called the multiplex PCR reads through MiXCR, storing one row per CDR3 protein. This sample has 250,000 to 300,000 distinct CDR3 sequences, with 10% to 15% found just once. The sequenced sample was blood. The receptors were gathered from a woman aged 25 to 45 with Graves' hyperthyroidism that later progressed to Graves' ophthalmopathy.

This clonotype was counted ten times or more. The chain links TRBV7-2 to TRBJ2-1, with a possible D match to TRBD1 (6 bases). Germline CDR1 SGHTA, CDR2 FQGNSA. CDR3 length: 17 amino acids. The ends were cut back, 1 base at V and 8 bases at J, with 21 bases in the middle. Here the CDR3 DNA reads TGTGCCAGCAGCTTAGGATTTGGGGGCAGCCGAGGGGATGAGCAGTTCTTC. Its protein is CASSLGFGGSRGDEQFF.

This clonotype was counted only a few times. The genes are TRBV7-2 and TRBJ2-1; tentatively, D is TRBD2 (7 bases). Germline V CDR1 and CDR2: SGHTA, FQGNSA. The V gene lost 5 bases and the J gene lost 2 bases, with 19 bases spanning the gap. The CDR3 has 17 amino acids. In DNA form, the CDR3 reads TGTGCCAGCAGCCATCCGAGCGCGGGGGCCCCCTACAATGAGCAGTTCTTC. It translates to CASSHPSAGAPYNEQFF. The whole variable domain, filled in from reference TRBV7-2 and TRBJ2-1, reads GAGVSQSPSNKVTEKGKDVELRCDPISGHTALYWYRQSLGQGLEFLIYFQGNSAPDKSGLPSDRFSAERTGGSVSTLTIQRTQQEDSAVYLCASSHPSAGAPYNEQFFGPGTRLTVL.

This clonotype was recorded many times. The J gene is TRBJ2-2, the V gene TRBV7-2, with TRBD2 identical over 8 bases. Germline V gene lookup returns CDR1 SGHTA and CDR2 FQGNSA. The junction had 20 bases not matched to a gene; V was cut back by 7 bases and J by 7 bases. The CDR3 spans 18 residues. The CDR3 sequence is CASTILLLASGGGGELFF. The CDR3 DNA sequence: TGTGCCAGCACCATCTTACTCCTAGCGAGCGGGGGAGGCGGGGAGCTGTTTTTT.

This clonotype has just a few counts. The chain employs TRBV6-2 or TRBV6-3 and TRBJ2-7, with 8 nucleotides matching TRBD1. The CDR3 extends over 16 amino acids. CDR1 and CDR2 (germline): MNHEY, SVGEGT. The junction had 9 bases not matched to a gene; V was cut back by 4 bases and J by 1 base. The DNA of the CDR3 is TGTGCCAGCAGTTCTTTATGGGACAGGATTTCCTACGAGCAGTACTTC. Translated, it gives CASSSLWDRISYEQYF.

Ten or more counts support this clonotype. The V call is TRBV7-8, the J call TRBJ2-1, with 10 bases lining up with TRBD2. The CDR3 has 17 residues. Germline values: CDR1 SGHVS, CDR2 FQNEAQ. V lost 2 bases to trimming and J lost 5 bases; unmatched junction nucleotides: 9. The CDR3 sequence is CASSLTSGLARNNEQFF. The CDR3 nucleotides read TGTGCCAGCAGCTTAACTTCGGGACTAGCGAGAAACAATGAGCAGTTCTTC.

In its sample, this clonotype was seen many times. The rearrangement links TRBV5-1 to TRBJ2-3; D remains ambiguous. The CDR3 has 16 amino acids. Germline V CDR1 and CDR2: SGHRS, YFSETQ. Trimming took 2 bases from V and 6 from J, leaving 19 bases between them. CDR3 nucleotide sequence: TGCGCCAGCAGCTTATTGGTGGCCAGGCCCCCGGATACGCAGTATTTT. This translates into CASSLLVARPPDTQYF.

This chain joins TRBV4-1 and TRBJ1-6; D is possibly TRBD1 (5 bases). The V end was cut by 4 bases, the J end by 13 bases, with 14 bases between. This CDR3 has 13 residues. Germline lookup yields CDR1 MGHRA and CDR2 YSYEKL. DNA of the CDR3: TGCGCCAGCAGCCGATTACAGGAGGAGCCCCTCCACTTT. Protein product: CASSRLQEEPLHF.

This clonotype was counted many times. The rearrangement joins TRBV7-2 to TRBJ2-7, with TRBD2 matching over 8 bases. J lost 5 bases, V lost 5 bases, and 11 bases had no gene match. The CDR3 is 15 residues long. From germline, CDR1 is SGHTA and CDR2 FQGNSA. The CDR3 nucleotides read TGTGCCAGCAGCCCTTCTGGACTAGCAAGGGACGAGCAGTACTTC. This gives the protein CASSPSGLARDEQYF.

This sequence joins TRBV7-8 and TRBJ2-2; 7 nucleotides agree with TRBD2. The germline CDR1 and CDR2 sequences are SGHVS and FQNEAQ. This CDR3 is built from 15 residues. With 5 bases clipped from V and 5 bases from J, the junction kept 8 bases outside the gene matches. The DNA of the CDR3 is TGTGCCAGCAGCCCGAGGGCTAGCGGTACCGGGGAGCTGTTTTTT. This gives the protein CASSPRASGTGELFF.

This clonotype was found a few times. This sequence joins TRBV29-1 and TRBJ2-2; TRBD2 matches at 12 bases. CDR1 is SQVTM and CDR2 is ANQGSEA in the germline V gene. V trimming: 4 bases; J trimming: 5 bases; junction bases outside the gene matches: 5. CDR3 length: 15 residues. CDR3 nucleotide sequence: TGCAGCGTTGGGACTAGCGGGATCGGGACCGGGGAGCTGTTTTTT. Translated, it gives CSVGTSGIGTGELFF.

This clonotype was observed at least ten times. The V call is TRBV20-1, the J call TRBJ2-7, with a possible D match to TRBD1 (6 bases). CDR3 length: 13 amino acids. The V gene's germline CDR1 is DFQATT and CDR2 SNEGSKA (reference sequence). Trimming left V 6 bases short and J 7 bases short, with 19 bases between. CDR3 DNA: TGCAGTGCCATGCCATTGGGGGCGCGGGAGCAGTACTTC. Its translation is CSAMPLGAREQYF.

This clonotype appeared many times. In DNA, the CDR3 is TGTGCCAGCAGTGAAGTACAAGATACGCAGTATTTT. Translated: CASSEVQDTQYF. This sequence joins TRBV2 and TRBJ2-3; D ambiguous. Trimming removed 1 base from V and 5 bases from J, with 4 bases in between. The V gene's germline CDR1 is SNHLY and CDR2 FYNNEI. The CDR3 is made up of 12 amino acids.

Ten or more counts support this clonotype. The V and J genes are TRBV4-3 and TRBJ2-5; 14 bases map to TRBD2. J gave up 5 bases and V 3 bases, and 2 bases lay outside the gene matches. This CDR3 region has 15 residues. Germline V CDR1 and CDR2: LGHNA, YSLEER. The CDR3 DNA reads TGCGCCAGCAGCCACAGACTAGCGGGAGGGGAGACCCAGTACTTC. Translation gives CASSHRLAGGETQYF.

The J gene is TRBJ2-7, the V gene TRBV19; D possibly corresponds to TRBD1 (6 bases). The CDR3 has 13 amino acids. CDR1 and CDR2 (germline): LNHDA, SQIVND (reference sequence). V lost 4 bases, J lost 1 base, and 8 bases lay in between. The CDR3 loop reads CASSKGQSYEQYF. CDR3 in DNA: TGTGCCAGTAGTAAGGGACAATCCTACGAGCAGTACTTC.

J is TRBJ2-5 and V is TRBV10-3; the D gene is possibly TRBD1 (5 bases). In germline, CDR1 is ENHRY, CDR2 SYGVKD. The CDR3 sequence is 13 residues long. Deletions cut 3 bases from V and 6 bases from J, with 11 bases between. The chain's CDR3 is CAISDTQGKTQYF. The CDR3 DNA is TGTGCCATCAGTGACACCCAGGGAAAGACCCAGTACTTC.

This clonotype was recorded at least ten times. This chain's CDR3 is CAISDRAANTYEQYF. The CDR3 DNA is TGTGCCATCAGTGACAGAGCCGCCAATACCTACGAGCAGTACTTC. This chain links TRBV10-3 with TRBJ2-7; unclear D gene. Trimming left V 3 bases short and J 2 bases short, with 14 bases between. Germline lookup yields CDR1 ENHRY and CDR2 SYGVKD. This CDR3 has 15 amino acids.

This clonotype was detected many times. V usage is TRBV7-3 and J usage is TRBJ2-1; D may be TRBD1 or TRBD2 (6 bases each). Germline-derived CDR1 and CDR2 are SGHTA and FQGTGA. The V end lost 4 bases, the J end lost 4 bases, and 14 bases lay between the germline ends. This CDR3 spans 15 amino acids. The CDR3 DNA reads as TGTGCCAGCAGCTCCGGGGGCGCGGTTTACAATGAGCAGTTCTTC. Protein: CASSSGGAVYNEQFF.

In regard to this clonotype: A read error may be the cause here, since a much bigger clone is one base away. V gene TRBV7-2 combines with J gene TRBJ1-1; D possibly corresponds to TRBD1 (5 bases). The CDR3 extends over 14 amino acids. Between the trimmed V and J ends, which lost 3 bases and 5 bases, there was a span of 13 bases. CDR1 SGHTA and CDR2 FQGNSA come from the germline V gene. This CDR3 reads CASSLYSGRTEAFF. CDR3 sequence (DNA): TGTGCCAGCAGCTTGTACTCAGGGAGGACTGAAGCTTTCTTT.